Shown below are 15 T cell receptor beta chains from a single sample sequenced in a study of CD8 T cells in ankylosing spondylitis (TCRdb year 2017). Results the study describes overall, beyond this receptor: Blood from ankylosing spondylitis patients appeared to be characterized by a TCR beta motif composed of several highly homologous amino acid variants.

These receptors lack a known antigen. Library preparation used 5' RACE. Sequencing used an Illumina HiSeq 2500. In-frame beta chains were kept once TCRdb had trimmed the public reads at Q25 with fastp and called clones with MiXCR. For every CDR3 protein sequence, its rows merge into one entry that carries the most common genes and DNA. Counted in this sample were approximately 540,000 distinct CDR3 sequences; approximately 12% of them appeared once. Under 7.5% of the sample lies in the top ten. The source material was blood, either unsorted or a sorted T cell fraction (not recorded which). The receptors here all came from a male donor with ankylosing spondylitis.

This clonotype has a handful of counts. The chain carries TRBV11-1 and TRBJ1-6, with no clear D. The CDR3 length is 18 residues. In germline, CDR1 is SGHAT, CDR2 FQDESV (reference sequence). Trimming took 2 bases from V and 0 from J, leaving 14 bases between them. CDR3 coding DNA: TGTGCCAGCAGCTTACCTCGGGGAGAGAGCTCCTATAATTCACCCCTCCACTTT. Amino acids: CASSLPRGESSYNSPLHF.

The V gene is TRBV20-1, the J gene TRBJ1-6; no clear D. CDR3 size: 18 residues. Germline V CDR1 and CDR2: DFQATT, SNEGSKA (reference sequence). Trimming left V 3 bases short and J 7 bases short, with 25 bases between. The CDR3 is CSASSLGDAMHRNSPLHF. In DNA form, the CDR3 reads TGCAGTGCTAGTTCCCTAGGAGACGCAATGCACCGGAATTCACCCCTCCACTTT.

This clonotype has only a few counts. This chain connects TRBV11-1 to TRBJ1-1; D not resolved. Trimming took off 6 bases at V and 0 bases at J, with 8 bases between the two ends. The CDR3 contains 13 residues. CDR1 is SGHAT and CDR2 is FQDESV in the germline V gene (reference sequence). CDR3 amino acids: CASSGRLNTEAFF. In DNA, the CDR3 is TGTGCCAGCAGTGGACGGTTGAACACTGAAGCTTTCTTT.

The V call is TRBV20-1, the J call TRBJ2-7; 7 bases are a match to TRBD2. CDR1 is DFQATT and CDR2 is SNEGSKA in the germline V gene (reference sequence). V trimming: 2 bases; J trimming: 0 bases; junction bases outside the gene matches: 7. The length of the CDR3 is 15 residues. CDR3 DNA sequence: TGCAGTGCTAGAAACGCGGCTAGCGGCTCCTACGAGCAGTACTTC. This gives the protein CSARNAASGSYEQYF.

The chain is built from TRBV20-1 and TRBJ1-4, with D perhaps TRBD1 (5 bases). This CDR3 has 13 amino acids. V shed 6 bases and J shed 7 bases, with 15 bases lying between them. The germline gives CDR1 DFQATT, CDR2 SNEGSKA (reference sequence). The CDR3 coding sequence is TGCAGTGCGACCCGGGGGTTGAGTGAAAAACTGTTTTTT. Its translation: CSATRGLSEKLFF.

This chain joins TRBV5-1 and TRBJ1-6; D is unresolved. V shed 4 bases and J shed 8 bases, with 22 bases lying between them. The CDR3 runs to 17 residues. Germline V CDR1 and CDR2: SGHRS, YFSETQ. The chain's CDR3 is CASSPGRQAHEDSPLHF. CDR3 nucleotides: TGCGCCAGCAGCCCCGGGAGGCAGGCCCACGAGGATTCACCCCTCCACTTT.

This clonotype was detected a few times. This chain links TRBV12-5 with TRBJ2-1; D ambiguous. The V end lost 1 base, the J end lost 9 bases, and 10 bases lay between the germline ends. The V gene's germline CDR1 is LGHNT and CDR2 FRNRAP. This CDR3 comprises 13 residues. The CDR3 DNA reads as TGTGCTAGTGGTTTGGCGGGTGGGCGTGAGCAGTTCTTC. As protein: CASGLAGGREQFF.

The rearrangement joins TRBV29-1 to TRBJ2-7, with TRBD2 identical over 7 bases. Trimming cost V 4 bases and J 4 bases; bases outside gene matches: 10. Germline-derived CDR1 and CDR2 are SQVTM and ANQGSEA. The length of the CDR3 is 14 residues. DNA of the CDR3: TGCAGCGTTGGTCTATTGCGGGAGTTGTACGAGCAGTACTTC. Translated: CSVGLLRELYEQYF.

The chain combines TRBV5-1 with TRBJ2-5, with D uncertain. The length of the CDR3 is 15 residues. Germline V CDR1 and CDR2: SGHRS, YFSETQ. V was trimmed by 1 base and J by 2 bases, leaving 12 bases between them. CDR3 in DNA: TGCGCCAGCAGCTTGCGAGTGGAGATTCAAGAGACCCAGTACTTC. Amino acid sequence: CASSLRVEIQETQYF.

The CDR3 nucleotides are TGCGCCAGCACCCGAGCGGGGCCCTGGGAAGATACGCAGTATTTT. This sequence encodes CASTRAGPWEDTQYF. The J gene is TRBJ2-3, the V gene TRBV5-1, with TRBD2 identical over 7 bases. The CDR3 sequence is 15 residues long. The J segment lost 5 bases and the V segment lost 6 bases, leaving 12 bases of the junction unmatched. Germline-derived CDR1 and CDR2 are SGHRS and YFSETQ.

This chain links TRBV29-1 with TRBJ1-1; perhaps TRBD1 as D (5 bases). The CDR3 runs to 14 residues. Between the trimmed V and J ends, which lost 2 bases and 4 bases, there was a span of 14 bases. Germline CDR1 and CDR2: SQVTM and ANQGSEA. The CDR3 loop is CSVELQAGGTEAFF. The DNA for the CDR3 is TGCAGCGTTGAACTCCAGGCTGGGGGCACTGAAGCTTTCTTT.

A remark on this clonotype: A single base separates this from a much larger clone, so it may be a read error. V usage is TRBV20-1 and J usage is TRBJ2-3, with 10 bases identical to TRBD2. Germline V gives CDR1 DFQATT, CDR2 SNEGSKA (reference sequence). This CDR3 is built from 17 residues. CDR3 loop: CCASWASGSPSTDTQYF. The CDR3 coding sequence is TGCTGTGCCAGTTGGGCTAGCGGGAGTCCTAGCACAGATACGCAGTATTTT.

This chain uses TRBV2 with TRBJ1-4; the match to TRBD1 covers 10 bases. Germline V gene lookup returns CDR1 SNHLY and CDR2 FYNNEI. The CDR3 consists of 13 residues. The V gene end was trimmed by 8 bases and the J gene end by 7 bases; junction bases not matched to a gene: 4. CDR3 sequence: CASAGTGVEKLFF. CDR3 sequence (DNA): TGTGCCAGCGCCGGGACAGGGGTTGAAAAACTGTTTTTT.

This clonotype turned up a few times. The chain combines TRBV20-1 with TRBJ2-1; 8 bases are shared with TRBD2. CDR1 and CDR2 (germline): DFQATT, SNEGSKA (reference sequence). The CDR3 has 15 residues. J was trimmed by 5 bases and V by 3 bases; bases with no gene match: 9. CDR3 sequence reads: CSARSASGSHNEQFF. The CDR3 bases are TGCAGTGCTAGGTCGGCTAGCGGGTCCCACAATGAGCAGTTCTTC.

This sequence joins TRBV7-9 and TRBJ1-5; no clear D. With 5 bases removed from V and 4 bases from J, the gap between germline ends came to 18 bases. Per germline, CDR1 SEHNR and CDR2 FQNEAQ (reference sequence). The CDR3 runs 16 residues. The CDR3 nucleotides are TGTGCCAGCAGCCAAGGTGTAGGACTTGCAAATCAGCCCCAGCATTTT. It translates to CASSQGVGLANQPQHF.